Each of the 6 T cell receptor beta chains below was sequenced from the same sample in a study of cytomegalovirus exposure and HLA in healthy donors. The study ran its PCR with 60 Vbeta and 13 Jbeta primers. The protocol was immunoSEQ multiplex PCR, while the TCRdb copy is restricted to in-frame clones and leaves out a portion. Of 55,000 to 70,000 clones in the sample, under 85% were seen once. Specimen: PBMCs. The receptors derive from a woman between 55 and 75 years old in good health and CMV-seropositive.

The gene calls are TRBV27 and TRBJ2-7; possibly TRBD1 for D (5 bases). Trimming stripped 8 bases from V and 10 bases from J, with 24 bases between. CDR1 is MNHEY, CDR2 SMNVEV, per germline (reference sequence). The CDR3 totals 14 residues. This CDR3 is CASVDNYRGGEQYF. The CDR3 DNA is TGTGCCAGCGTCGATAATTATAGGGGTGGGGAACAGTACTTC.

This clone was seen only a few times. The same CDR3 arises from other DNA sequences in this sample as well. V usage is TRBV5-5 and J usage is TRBJ2-1, with D tentatively TRBD2 (5 bases). CDR3 length equals 15 residues. Germline CDR1 reads SGHKS; CDR2 reads YYEKEE (reference sequence). V lost 2 bases and J 2 bases, leaving 11 bases between the germline ends. The CDR3 sequence is CASSFRDRAYNEQFF. Written as DNA, the CDR3 is TGTGCCAGCAGCTTCCGGGATAGGGCCTACAATGAGCAGTTCTTC. The full variable domain, in which reference TRBV5-5 and TRBJ2-1 provide the parts outside the CDR3, is DAGVTQSPTHLIKTRGQQVTLRCSPISGHKSVSWYQQVLGQGPQFIFQYYEKEERGRGNFPDRFSARQFPNYSSELNVNALLLGDSALYLCASSFRDRAYNEQFFGPGTRLTVL.

The chain uses TRBV28 and TRBJ1-5; 8 nucleotides line up with TRBD1. CDR1 is MDHEN and CDR2 is SYDVKM in the germline V gene. With V trimmed by 6 bases and J by 3 bases, 10 bases remained unmatched. The CDR3 is 16 residues long. This chain's CDR3 is CASRRTGTGPNQPQHF. The DNA for the CDR3 is TGTGCCAGCAGGCGTACCGGGACAGGTCCCAATCAGCCCCAGCATTTT.

This CDR3 reads CASSRPGGSTEAFF. The CDR3 DNA sequence: TGCGCCAGCAGCCGACCAGGGGGGAGCACTGAAGCTTTCTTT. The V and J genes are TRBV4-1 and TRBJ1-1; 7 nucleotides match TRBD1. The germline V gene has CDR1 MGHRA and CDR2 YSYEKL. The ends lost 4 bases at V and 4 bases at J; junction bases unmatched: 6. The CDR3 is made up of 14 amino acids.

This chain connects TRBV4-1 to TRBJ1-5; TRBD1 aligns across 9 bases. The CDR3 spans 16 residues. Unmatched junction bases numbered 4, after V lost 1 base and J lost 3 bases. Per the germline V gene, CDR1 is MGHRA and CDR2 is YSYEKL. The CDR3 DNA follows: TGCGCCAGCAGCCAAGCCGGGACAGGGTACAATCAGCCCCAGCATTTT. Its protein is CASSQAGTGYNQPQHF.

This chain joins TRBV11-2 and TRBJ2-1; 9 bases fit TRBD2. The CDR3 is 14 residues long. The trim removed 4 bases at V and 9 bases at J, leaving 7 bases unmatched. Germline-derived CDR1 and CDR2 are SGHAT and FQNNGV. The CDR3 DNA reads TGTGCCAGCAGCTCCGGGACTAGCTCAGGTGAGCAGTTCTTC. Protein sequence: CASSSGTSSGEQFF.